This is a list of T cell receptor beta chains from one sample in a study of CD8 T cells in cerebrospinal fluid in Alzheimer's disease. After re-calling the 10x single-cell sequencing reads, TCRdb lists one entry per CDR3 protein, DNA absent. The listing contains over a thousand distinct CDR3 sequences. Input material: cerebrospinal fluid. The receptors stem from a human donor with mild cognitive impairment. Both conserved end residues are part of each CDR3. Clone sizes are given selectively: once, few, many, or a class where the clone is expanded.

V	size	J	CDR3
TRBV13	.	TRBJ2-1	CASSLGLYNEQFF
TRBV28	.	TRBJ2-7	CASTSGNPYEQYF
TRBV3-1	medium-sized	TRBJ1-2	CASSQDNKGHGYTF
TRBV28	medium-sized	TRBJ1-5	CASSFPQRGQPQHF
TRBV2	medium-sized	TRBJ2-1	CASSASGVNNEQFF
TRBV14	medium-sized	TRBJ2-3	CARRTSGYTDTQYF
TRBV7-2	medium-sized	TRBJ2-3	CASNLAHDTDTQYF
TRBV7-3	medium-sized	TRBJ1-6	CASSSRQGVGSPLHF
TRBV4-3	.	TRBJ2-2	CASSSRTSGENTGELFF
TRBV7-9	.	TRBJ1-4	CASSLAGQNEKLFF
TRBV5-1	.	TRBJ2-5	CASSPTGTGKGTQYF
TRBV12-3/TRBV12-4	medium-sized	TRBJ2-1	CASSRRTGGEGEQFF
TRBV27	medium-sized	TRBJ1-1	CASSPTGTGLNTEAFF
TRBV7-6	.	TRBJ2-3	CASSAAGGGTDTQYF
TRBV11-3	.	TRBJ2-1	CASGGAGNEQFF
TRBV7-9	medium-sized	TRBJ2-2	CASSFNSGELFF
TRBV20-1	medium-sized	TRBJ2-1	CSARWTNNEQFF
TRBV29-1	.	TRBJ1-2	CSVDSAPDRFNYGYTF
TRBV19	.	TRBJ2-7	CASSIETSSYEQYF
TRBV9	.	TRBJ1-1	CASSVGVMNTEAFF
TRBV9	medium-sized	TRBJ2-7	CASSAQEREQYF
TRBV12-3/TRBV12-4	medium-sized	TRBJ2-1	CASRAGAVNEQFF
TRBV7-2	.	TRBJ2-1	CASSLGSSSYNEQFF
TRBV5-1	medium-sized	TRBJ2-2	CASSFLPGQGGTGELFF
TRBV14	medium-sized	TRBJ1-2	CASSQGSERDGYTF
TRBV12-3/TRBV12-4	.	TRBJ2-3	CASSLLLAGVGTDTQYF
TRBV11-2	medium-sized	TRBJ2-3	CASSQRTARTDTQYF
TRBV19	.	TRBJ2-1	CASSFERSYNEQFF
TRBV6-5	.	TRBJ1-5	CASSYNRGQPQHF
TRBV20-1	.	TRBJ2-1	CSASLGDGGQFF
TRBV7-2	medium-sized	TRBJ2-7	CASSLKQGPYEQYF
TRBV5-4	.	TRBJ2-3	CASTSGLAGTDTQYF
TRBV11-2	medium-sized	TRBJ2-7	CASSSSMTGYEQYF
TRBV27	.	TRBJ2-7	CASSTGGRGEQYF
TRBV5-1	large	TRBJ1-2	CASSLKYSPGTLNYGYTF
TRBV2	medium-sized	TRBJ1-2	CASRGGDYGYTF
TRBV7-2	medium-sized	TRBJ2-7	CASSTGQGQGEQYF
TRBV5-3	.	TRBJ1-1	CARSPNRPTGMNTEAFF
TRBV19	.	TRBJ2-7	CASSRTGQSEQYF
TRBV2	.	TRBJ1-5	CASRGTGNQPQHF
TRBV7-2	large	TRBJ2-5	CASGSGLAGRETQYF
TRBV19	.	TRBJ2-7	CASSLAGERGAYEQYF
TRBV5-6	.	TRBJ2-2	CASSLGTGYTGELFF
TRBV11-3	medium-sized	TRBJ2-3	CASSLGGTDTDTQYF
TRBV3-1	.	TRBJ1-1	CASSLGTEAFF
TRBV20-1	medium-sized	TRBJ2-3	CSASQLEGDSTDTQYF